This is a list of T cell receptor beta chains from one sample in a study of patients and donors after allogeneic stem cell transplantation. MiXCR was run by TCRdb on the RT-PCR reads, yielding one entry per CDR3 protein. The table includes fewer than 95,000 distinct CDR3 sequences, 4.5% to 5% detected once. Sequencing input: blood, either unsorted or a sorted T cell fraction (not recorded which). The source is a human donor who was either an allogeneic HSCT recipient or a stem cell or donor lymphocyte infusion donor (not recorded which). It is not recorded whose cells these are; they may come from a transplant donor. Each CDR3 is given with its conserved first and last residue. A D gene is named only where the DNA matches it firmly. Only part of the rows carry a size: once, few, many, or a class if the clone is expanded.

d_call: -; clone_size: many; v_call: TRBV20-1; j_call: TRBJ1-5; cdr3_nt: TGCAGTGCTAGACCTGACGGGGACAATCAGCCCCAGCATTTT; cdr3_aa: CSARPDGDNQPQHF
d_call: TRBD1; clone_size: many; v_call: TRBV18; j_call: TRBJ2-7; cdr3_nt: TGTGCCAGCTCACCCGGACAGGGGTTTGCTTACGAGCAGTACTTC; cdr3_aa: CASSPGQGFAYEQYF
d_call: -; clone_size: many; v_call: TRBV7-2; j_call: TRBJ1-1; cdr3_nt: TGTGCCAGCAGCTTCGGAACCCCTACAGCTTTCTTT; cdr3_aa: CASSFGTPTAFF
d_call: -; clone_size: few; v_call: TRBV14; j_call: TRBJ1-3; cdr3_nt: TGTGCCAGCAGCCAGACCAGGGGTAAAGGAAACACCATATATTTT; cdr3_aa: CASSQTRGKGNTIYF
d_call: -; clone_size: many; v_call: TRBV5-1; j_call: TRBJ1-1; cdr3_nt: TGCGCCAGCAGCTTGTCGGGGAAGACTGAAGCTTTCTTT; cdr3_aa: CASSLSGKTEAFF
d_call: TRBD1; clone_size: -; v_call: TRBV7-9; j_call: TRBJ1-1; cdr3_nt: TGTGCCAGCAGCTCGACAGGGGGGGTCACTGAAGCTTTCTTT; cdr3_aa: CASSSTGGVTEAFF
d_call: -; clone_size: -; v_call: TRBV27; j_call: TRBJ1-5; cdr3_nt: TGTGCCAGTACAACAGGGCCCCATCAGCCCCAGCATTTT; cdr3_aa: CASTTGPHQPQHF
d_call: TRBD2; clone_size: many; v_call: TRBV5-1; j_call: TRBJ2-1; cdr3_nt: TGCGCCAGCAGCTTGGTGTTGGGGACTAGTTTCGGCAATGAGCAGTTCTTC; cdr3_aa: CASSLVLGTSFGNEQFF
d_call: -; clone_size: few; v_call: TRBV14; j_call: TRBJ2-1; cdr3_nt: TGTGCCAGCAGCCGCACCCGATGGCGGGCGATCGACAATGAGCAGTTCTTC; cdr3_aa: CASSRTRWRAIDNEQFF
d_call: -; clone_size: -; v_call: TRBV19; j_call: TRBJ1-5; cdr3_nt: TGTGCCAGTAGTCAGGGCCCCAGATCGCCCCAGCATTTT; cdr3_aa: CASSQGPRSPQHF
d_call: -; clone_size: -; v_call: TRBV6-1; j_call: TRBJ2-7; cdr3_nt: TGTGCCAGCAGTGAGTACATCTACGAGCAGTACTTC; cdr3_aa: CASSEYIYEQYF
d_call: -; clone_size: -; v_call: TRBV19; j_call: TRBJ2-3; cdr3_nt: TGTGCCAGTAGTATTAGGGTTGGGGGAGATACGCAGTATTTT; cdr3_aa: CASSIRVGGDTQYF
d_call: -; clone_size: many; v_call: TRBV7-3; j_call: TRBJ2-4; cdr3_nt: TGTGCCAGCAGCTTAAGTGGGCAGGGAAACATTCAGTACTTC; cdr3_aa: CASSLSGQGNIQYF